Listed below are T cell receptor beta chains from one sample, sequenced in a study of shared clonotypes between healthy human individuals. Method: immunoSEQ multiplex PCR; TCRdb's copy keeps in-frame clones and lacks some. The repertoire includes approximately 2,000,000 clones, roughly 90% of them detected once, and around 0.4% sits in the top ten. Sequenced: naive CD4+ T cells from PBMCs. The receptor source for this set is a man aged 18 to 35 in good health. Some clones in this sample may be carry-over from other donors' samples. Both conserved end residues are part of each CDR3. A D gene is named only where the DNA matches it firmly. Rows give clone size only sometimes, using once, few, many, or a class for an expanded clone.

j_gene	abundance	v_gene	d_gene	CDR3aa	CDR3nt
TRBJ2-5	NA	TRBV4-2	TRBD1	CASSQTDRGYQETQYF	TGTGCCAGCAGCCAGACGGACAGGGGGTACCAAGAGACCCAGTACTTC
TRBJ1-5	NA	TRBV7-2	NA	CASSLRDSNQPQHF	TGTGCCAGCAGCTTAAGGGATAGCAATCAGCCCCAGCATTTT
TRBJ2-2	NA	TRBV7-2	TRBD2	CASRKGLAGTGELFF	TGTGCCAGCAGAAAGGGACTAGCGGGAACCGGGGAGCTGTTTTTT
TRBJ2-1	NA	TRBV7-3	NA	CASSPQGRFLNEQFF	TGTGCCAGCAGCCCCCAGGGGCGCTTTTTAAATGAGCAGTTCTTC
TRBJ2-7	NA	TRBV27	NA	CASSLFAVSRGPPEQYF	TGTGCCAGCAGTTTATTCGCAGTTTCTAGAGGGCCCCCCGAGCAGTACTTC
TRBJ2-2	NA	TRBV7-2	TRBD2	CASVGGSGNTGELFF	TGTGCCAGCGTTGGCGGGAGTGGGAACACCGGGGAGCTGTTTTTT
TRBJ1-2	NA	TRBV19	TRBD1	CASSIATGDKRDGYTF	TGTGCCAGTAGTATAGCTACAGGGGACAAAAGGGATGGCTACACCTTC
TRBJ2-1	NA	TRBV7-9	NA	CASSYEQDQFF	TGTGCCAGCAGCTACGAACAGGATCAGTTCTTC
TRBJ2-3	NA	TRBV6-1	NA	CASSEVQDLQYF	TGTGCCAGCAGTGAAGTCCAGGACCTGCAGTATTTT
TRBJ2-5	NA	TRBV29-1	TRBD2	CSVVLAGVETQYF	TGCAGCGTTGTCCTAGCGGGAGTCGAGACCCAGTACTTC
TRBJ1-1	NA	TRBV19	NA	CASSTLTVNTEAFF	TGTGCCAGTAGTACGCTGACAGTGAACACTGAAGCTTTCTTT
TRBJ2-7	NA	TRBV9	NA	CASSGGNSYEQYF	TGTGCCAGCAGCGGGGGCAACTCCTACGAGCAGTACTTC
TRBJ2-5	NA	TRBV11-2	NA	CASSMDRYQETQYF	TGTGCCAGCAGCATGGACCGGTACCAAGAGACCCAGTACTTC
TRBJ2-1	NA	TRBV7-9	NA	CASSFHSSYNEQFF	TGTGCCAGCAGCTTCCATAGCTCCTACAATGAGCAGTTCTTC
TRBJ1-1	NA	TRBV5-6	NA	CASSLGRDEAFF	TGTGCCAGCAGCTTGGGCAGGGACGAAGCTTTCTTT
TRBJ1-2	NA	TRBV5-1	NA	CASSRLGEYGYTF	TGCGCCAGCAGCCGACTCGGGGAGTATGGCTACACCTTC
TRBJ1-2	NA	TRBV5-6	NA	CASSRISAGYGYTF	TGTGCCAGCAGCCGAATTTCAGCGGGCTATGGCTACACCTTC
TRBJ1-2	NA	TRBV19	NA	CASSIAGPYGYTF	TGTGCCAGTAGTATAGCAGGGCCCTATGGCTACACCTTC
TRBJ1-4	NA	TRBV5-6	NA	CASSDRPTNEKLFF	TGTGCCAGCAGCGACCGTCCAACTAATGAAAAACTGTTTTTT
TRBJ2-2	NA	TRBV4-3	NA	CASSPSSASGGELFF	TGCGCCAGCAGCCCAAGTAGCGCGTCGGGCGGGGAGCTGTTTTTT
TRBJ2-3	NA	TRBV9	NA	CASSREPRYNTDTQYF	TGTGCCAGCAGCCGTGAGCCCAGATACAACACAGATACGCAGTATTTT
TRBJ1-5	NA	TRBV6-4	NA	CASGRASNQPQHF	TGTGCCAGCGGCAGAGCAAGCAATCAGCCCCAGCATTTT
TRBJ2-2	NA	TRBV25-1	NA	CASSEAGSTGELFF	TGTGCCAGCAGTGAAGCCGGGAGCACCGGGGAGCTGTTTTTT
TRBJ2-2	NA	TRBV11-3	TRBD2	CASSLRPRLAGETGELFF	TGTGCCAGCAGCTTACGGCCCAGACTAGCGGGAGAGACCGGGGAGCTGTTTTTT
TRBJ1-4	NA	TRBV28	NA	CASSSSDGNEKLFF	TGTGCCAGCAGTTCCTCGGACGGAAATGAAAAACTGTTTTTT
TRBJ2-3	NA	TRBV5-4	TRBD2	CASRSGGGAGSDTQYF	TGTGCCAGCAGATCAGGCGGGGGAGCAGGCAGCGATACGCAGTATTTT
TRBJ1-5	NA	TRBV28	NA	CASSSPGAQVNQPQHF	TGTGCCAGCAGCTCGCCGGGAGCGCAGGTCAATCAGCCCCAGCATTTT
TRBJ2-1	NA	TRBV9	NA	CASSVGGNLYNEQFF	TGTGCCAGCAGCGTAGGGGGAAACCTCTACAATGAGCAGTTCTTC
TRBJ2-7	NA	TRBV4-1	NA	CASSQPIGRGHEQYF	TGCGCCAGCAGCCAACCCATCGGACGGGGCCACGAGCAGTACTTC
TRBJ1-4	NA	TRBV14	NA	CASSQDSGGYEKLFF	TGTGCCAGCAGCCAAGATTCTGGAGGGTATGAAAAACTGTTTTTT
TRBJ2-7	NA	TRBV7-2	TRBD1	CASSLGTGEYEQYF	TGTGCCAGCAGCTTAGGGACAGGGGAATACGAGCAGTACTTC
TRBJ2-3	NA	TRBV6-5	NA	CASSSRPKDTQYF	TGTGCCAGCAGTTCTAGACCCAAAGATACGCAGTATTTT
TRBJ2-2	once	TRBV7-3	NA	CASSLTRTSRRITGELFF	TGTGCCAGCAGCTTAACGAGAACTAGCCGACGAATCACCGGGGAGCTGTTTTTT
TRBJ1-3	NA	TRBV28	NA	CASRVTASGNTIYF	TGTGCCAGCAGGGTGACAGCCTCTGGAAACACCATATATTTT
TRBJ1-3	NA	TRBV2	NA	CASSVMDTGNTIYF	TGTGCCAGCAGTGTTATGGACACCGGAAACACCATATATTTT
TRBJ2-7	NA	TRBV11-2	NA	CASSLGAYYEQYF	TGTGCCAGCAGCTTAGGGGCGTACTACGAGCAGTACTTC
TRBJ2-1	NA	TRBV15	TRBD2	CATERAGGSYNEQFF	TGTGCCACCGAGCGAGCGGGGGGATCCTACAATGAGCAGTTCTTC
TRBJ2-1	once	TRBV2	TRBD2	CASSRTSGTYNEQFF	TGTGCCAGCAGTAGGACTAGCGGGACCTACAATGAGCAGTTCTTC
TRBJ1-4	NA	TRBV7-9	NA	CASSLGRTVNEKLFF	TGTGCCAGCAGCTTAGGAAGGACGGTTAATGAAAAACTGTTTTTT
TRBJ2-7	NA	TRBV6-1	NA	CASSEPRQGHYEQYF	TGTGCCAGCAGTGAACCGAGGCAGGGACACTACGAGCAGTACTTC
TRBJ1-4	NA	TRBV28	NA	CASSGRLNRNEKLFF	TGTGCCAGCAGCGGACGGTTAAACCGAAATGAAAAACTGTTTTTT
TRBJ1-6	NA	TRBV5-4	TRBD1	CASSLGRTGTNSPLHF	TGTGCCAGCAGCTTGGGCCGGACAGGGACGAATTCACCCCTCCACTTT
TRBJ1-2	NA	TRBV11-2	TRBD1	CASSPWTGQGYTF	TGTGCCAGCAGCCCTTGGACAGGGCAGGGCTACACCTTC
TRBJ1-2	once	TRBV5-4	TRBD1	CASSRGQGGNYGYTF	TGTGCCAGCAGCCGAGGACAGGGGGGAAACTATGGCTACACCTTC
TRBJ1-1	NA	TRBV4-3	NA	CASSQFSNTEAFF	TGCGCCAGCAGCCAATTTAGCAACACTGAAGCTTTCTTT
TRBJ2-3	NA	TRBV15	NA	CASGSSDTQYF	TGTGCCAGCGGATCGTCTGATACGCAGTATTTT
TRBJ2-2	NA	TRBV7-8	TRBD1	CASSLVPTGANGELFF	TGTGCCAGCAGCTTAGTCCCCACAGGGGCAAACGGGGAGCTGTTTTTT
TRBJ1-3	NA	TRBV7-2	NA	CASSLGRGGNTIYF	TGTGCCAGCAGCTTAGGCAGGGGTGGAAACACCATATATTTT